The entry below gives a single TCR beta chain sequence along with its context. Its antigen is not identified. The record originates from a study of PD-1 blockade in mismatch repair-deficient tumors. In the study overall: Patients had over 10 mismatch repair-deficient cancer types, all previously treated and progressing. Study-wide results and caveats: Rapid post-treatment expansion, then contraction, generally preceding radiologic response, marked tumor-resident clones.

The CDR3 consists of 18 residues. Trimming removed 2 bases from V and 0 bases from J; junction bases left unmatched: 13. CDR1 MNHNS and CDR2 SASEGT come from the germline V gene. A few pembrolizumab responders had their TCRs sequenced. The data were produced by immunoSEQ multiplex PCR, yet TCRdb's version contains in-frame clones alone and is incomplete. In the table there are tens of thousands of clones, around 80% of which are singletons. Here the sequenced sample was peripheral blood, taken 4 weeks after starting pembrolizumab. The receptor's source is an adult with mismatch repair-deficient cancer. This rearrangement joins TRBV6-1 to TRBJ2-7, with TRBD1 identical over 7 bases. CDR3 in DNA: TGTGCCAGCAGTGAAAAGGGGGACAGCTGGTCTAGCTCCTACGAGCAGTACTTC. This gives the protein CASSEKGDSWSSSYEQYF.